The 27 T cell receptor beta chains listed next were all sequenced from one sample in a study of technical replicates of blood from several donors. Profiling relied on immunoSEQ multiplex PCR, and the TCRdb table lists in-frame clones only, not all of them. This sample has about 79,000 clones; 94% occur once, and the top ten carry approximately 0.25%. Sequenced sample: T cells isolated from PBMCs. The source of these receptors is a human donor in good health.

This clone has only one observation. The chain combines TRBV19 with TRBJ2-7; a possible D gene is TRBD1 (6 bases). The CDR3 has 14 residues. CDR1 and CDR2 from the germline V gene are LNHDA and SQIVND (reference sequence). Trimming pared 5 bases from V and 0 bases from J, leaving 11 bases between. In nucleotides, the CDR3 is TGTGCCAGTAGTTTAACAGGGCCCTCCTACGAGCAGTACTTC. This translates into CASSLTGPSYEQYF. The full variable domain, rest sourced from reference TRBV19 and TRBJ2-7, is DGGITQSPKYLFRKEGQNVTLSCEQNLNHDAMYWYRQDPGQGLRLIYYSQIVNDFQKGDIAEGYSVSREKKESFPLTVTSAQKNPTAFYLCASSLTGPSYEQYFGPGTRLTVT.

The CDR3 DNA follows: TGTGCCAGCAGGAACCGGGACTTTCCACTCTATGGCTACACCTTC. This gives the protein CASRNRDFPLYGYTF. This chain connects TRBV13 to TRBJ1-2, with a weak D call TRBD1 (5 bases). The CDR3 consists of 15 residues. CDR1 is PRHDT, CDR2 FYEKMQ, per germline (reference sequence). Trimming shortened V by 6 bases and J by 4 bases, and 18 bases separated the two germline ends.

The CDR3 bases are TGTGCCAGCAGTTCCCTTGCTAGCGGGGACTACGAGCAGTACTTC. This encodes CASSSLASGDYEQYF. V gene TRBV6-5 combines with J gene TRBJ2-7, with 9 bases lining up with TRBD2. Germline loops: CDR1 MNHEY, CDR2 SVGAGI. After removal of 4 bases from V and 3 bases from J, the junction contained 7 bases not matched to a gene. The CDR3 is made up of 15 amino acids.

J is TRBJ2-7 and V is TRBV6-4; 7 bases map to TRBD1. CDR1 and CDR2 (germline): MRHNA, SNTAGT. The CDR3 runs 12 residues. Losses at the gene ends were 9 bases for V and 4 bases for J; bases not matched to a gene: 6. The CDR3 bases are TGTGCCAGACTTGACAGGGTATACGAGCAGTACTTC. It translates to CARLDRVYEQYF.

This chain links TRBV9 with TRBJ2-1; TRBD1 matches 7 bases. Germline assignment: CDR1 SGDLS and CDR2 YYNGEE. The CDR3 is made up of 15 amino acids. With 3 bases clipped from V and 4 bases from J, the junction kept 7 bases outside the gene matches. The CDR3 region is CASSGFGTEYNEQFF. In DNA form, the CDR3 reads TGTGCCAGCAGCGGATTCGGGACAGAGTACAATGAGCAGTTCTTC.

The chain carries TRBV28 and TRBJ2-3; no definite D call. V shed 2 bases and J shed 0 bases, with 6 bases lying between them. In germline, CDR1 is MDHEN, CDR2 SYDVKM. The CDR3 has 14 residues. The CDR3 DNA reads as TGTGCCAGCAGTTTACACAGCAGCACAGATACGCAGTATTTT. It codes for CASSLHSSTDTQYF.

The CDR3 sequence is CASSDGGGPPEQYF. Written as DNA, the CDR3 is TGTGCCAGCAGCGACGGCGGGGGGCCCCCGGAGCAGTACTTC. The chain recombines TRBV9 with TRBJ2-7, with 8 bases aligning to TRBD2. CDR1 and CDR2 (germline): SGDLS, YYNGEE. The trim removed 3 bases at V and 7 bases at J, leaving 9 bases unmatched. This CDR3 has 14 residues.

This clone showed up just once. The V call is TRBV28, the J call TRBJ2-1; 7 nucleotides align to TRBD1. This CDR3 spans 13 amino acids. Trimming removed 5 bases from V and 9 bases from J; junction bases left unmatched: 7. Looked up from germline, CDR1 is MDHEN and CDR2 is SYDVKM. The CDR3, as DNA: TGTGCCAGCAGTAAAGGGGACAGACCTGAGCAGTTCTTC. Translating gives CASSKGDRPEQFF.

V is TRBV29-1 and J is TRBJ1-5; weak D call: TRBD1 (5 bases). The CDR3 is made up of 17 amino acids. V was pared by 5 bases and J by 0 bases, with 20 bases between. Germline V gene sequence: CDR1 SQVTM, CDR2 ANQGSEA. The CDR3: CSVSIQGGPNSNQPQHF. As DNA, the CDR3 is TGCAGCGTTTCCATTCAGGGTGGGCCGAATAGCAATCAGCCCCAGCATTTT.

The chain employs TRBV12-5 and TRBJ2-5, with 11 positions matching TRBD2. The junction had 4 bases not matched to a gene; V was cut back by 4 bases and J by 3 bases. There are 15 residues in the CDR3. Germline V CDR1 and CDR2: LGHNT, FRNRAP. The DNA for the CDR3 is TGTGCTAGTGGTTCCGGGACTAGCGGAGAAGAGACCCAGTACTTC. This sequence encodes CASGSGTSGEETQYF. The complete variable domain, with remaining parts taken from reference TRBV12-5 and TRBJ2-5, reads DARVTQTPRHKVTEMGQEVTMRCQPILGHNTVFWYRQTMMQGLELLAYFRNRAPLDDSGMPKDRFSAEMPDATLATLKIQPSEPRDSAVYFCASGSGTSGEETQYFGPGTRLLVL.

The gene calls are TRBV5-1 and TRBJ2-1, with D perhaps matching TRBD2 (6 bases). The V gene lost 1 base and the J gene lost 9 bases, with 14 bases spanning the gap. The CDR3 loop spans 14 amino acids. Germline lookup yields CDR1 SGHRS and CDR2 YFSETQ. The CDR3 DNA reads TGCGCCAGCAGCTTGTTCGGCGGGGTGGGTGAGCAGTTCTTC. Translation: CASSLFGGVGEQFF.

J is TRBJ2-3 and V is TRBV10-3, with no clear D. V was shortened by 1 base and J by 4 bases, with 6 bases between the two germline ends. Per germline, CDR1 ENHRY and CDR2 SYGVKD. CDR3 length: 13 residues. The CDR3 DNA follows: TGTGCCATCAGTGAGTTACTATCAGATACGCAGTATTTT. Its translation: CAISELLSDTQYF.

The chain uses TRBV7-9 and TRBJ2-7; D might be TRBD1 (6 bases). V was shortened by 4 bases and J by 5 bases, with 18 bases between the two germline ends. There are 15 residues in the CDR3. Germline CDR1 reads SEHNR; CDR2 reads FQNEAQ (reference sequence). DNA for the CDR3: TGTGCCAGCAGCTCCAGTCAAGGACAGCGCCACGAGCAGTACTTC. Amino acid sequence: CASSSSQGQRHEQYF.

The sample holds one count of this clone. V and J are TRBV5-4 and TRBJ2-1; 9 nucleotides agree with TRBD1. Germline CDR1 reads SGHNT; CDR2 reads YYREEE (reference sequence). The CDR3 sequence is 15 residues long. V shed 2 bases and J 3 bases; nucleotides not matched to a gene: 3. In nucleotides, the CDR3 is TGTGCCAGCAGCTTCGGACAGGGGAACTACAATGAGCAGTTCTTC. Its protein is CASSFGQGNYNEQFF.

The chain links TRBV4-1 to TRBJ1-5; 11 bases are a match to TRBD1. Germline-derived CDR1 and CDR2 are MGHRA and YSYEKL. V was clipped by 5 bases and J by 6 bases; unmatched bases: 6. This CDR3 region has 15 residues. CDR3 in amino acids: CASSFRTGGSQPQHF. CDR3 DNA sequence: TGCGCCAGCAGCTTCCGGACAGGGGGCAGTCAGCCCCAGCATTTT.

V is TRBV5-4 and J is TRBJ1-1; TRBD1 agrees at 7 bases. This CDR3 has 14 amino acids. J lost 0 bases, V lost 4 bases, and 3 bases had no gene match. The V gene's germline CDR1 is SGHNT and CDR2 YYREEE (reference sequence). The CDR3 loop reads CASSPGTVNTEAFF. CDR3 sequence (DNA): TGTGCCAGCAGCCCCGGGACAGTGAACACTGAAGCTTTCTTT.

This clone was detected only once. The chain links TRBV30 to TRBJ1-3, with D tentatively TRBD1 (5 bases). The CDR3 covers 15 residues. CDR1 is GTSNPN, CDR2 SVGIG, per germline (reference sequence). Trimming removed 1 base from V and 2 bases from J, with 12 bases in between. The DNA of the CDR3 is TGTGCCTGGAGTGAAAGGGGTTTAACTGGAAACACCATATATTTT. Translated: CAWSERGLTGNTIYF.

This chain connects TRBV4-1 to TRBJ2-3; 15 bases are shared with TRBD2. The junction had 3 bases not matched to a gene; V was cut back by 3 bases and J by 5 bases. Germline-derived CDR1 and CDR2 are MGHRA and YSYEKL. This CDR3 region has 16 residues. CDR3 protein: CASSHGLAGGGDTQYF. CDR3 DNA: TGCGCCAGCAGCCACGGACTAGCGGGGGGGGGAGATACGCAGTATTTT.

The chain is built from TRBV5-4 and TRBJ2-7, with D possibly matching TRBD1 (7 bases). The germline V gene has CDR1 SGHNT and CDR2 YYREEE (reference sequence). The CDR3 runs to 14 residues. V was shortened by 4 bases and J by 3 bases, with 14 bases between the two germline ends. CDR3 nucleotides: TGTGCCAGCAGCCCCCGACAGGGACTCTACGAGCAGTACTTC. It codes for CASSPRQGLYEQYF.

This clone was counted a few times. This chain connects TRBV9 to TRBJ1-1; 7 bases match TRBD1. CDR3 length: 14 amino acids. J was trimmed by 7 bases and V by 2 bases; bases with no gene match: 8. Germline V lookup: CDR1 SGDLS, CDR2 YYNGEE. DNA for the CDR3: TGTGCCAGCAGCGTCTCTCCCGGGACAGATGAAGCTTTCTTT. It is translated as CASSVSPGTDEAFF.

The chain joins TRBV28 to TRBJ2-7, with TRBD1 matching over 9 bases. V shed 6 bases and J 1 base; nucleotides not matched to a gene: 4. The germline V gene has CDR1 MDHEN and CDR2 SYDVKM. The CDR3 loop spans 14 amino acids. CDR3 sequence (DNA): TGTGCCAGCAGATTTGGGACAGGGTCCTACGAGCAGTACTTC. Its protein product is CASRFGTGSYEQYF.

This chain uses TRBV7-6 with TRBJ2-2, with 12 bases aligning to TRBD2. CDR3 size: 13 residues. The germline V gene has CDR1 SGHVS and CDR2 FNYEAQ. With 10 bases clipped from V and 6 bases from J, the junction kept 3 bases outside the gene matches. CDR3 residues: CATRTSGAGELFF. DNA of the CDR3: TGTGCCACGAGGACTAGCGGGGCCGGGGAGCTGTTTTTT.

The chain combines TRBV5-1 with TRBJ2-3; 11 nucleotides match TRBD2. The CDR3 is 18 residues long. V lost 4 bases to trimming and J lost 2 bases; unmatched junction nucleotides: 12. CDR1 and CDR2 from the germline V gene are SGHRS and YFSETQ. Here the CDR3 reads CASSPTLTSGDYTDTQYF. The CDR3 coding sequence is TGCGCCAGCAGCCCCACCTTGACTAGCGGGGACTACACAGATACGCAGTATTTT.

The chain employs TRBV5-1 and TRBJ1-5; weak D call: TRBD1 (6 bases). Looked up from germline, CDR1 is SGHRS and CDR2 is YFSETQ. The CDR3 consists of 14 residues. V was cut by 0 bases and J by 6 bases, with 10 bases left in between. In nucleotides, the CDR3 is TGCGCCAGCAGCTTGGGGACAGAGGGTCAGCCCCAGCATTTT. Residues: CASSLGTEGQPQHF.

The chain joins TRBV6-5 to TRBJ1-5; no clear D. The CDR3 loop spans 14 amino acids. Germline CDR1 is MNHEY and CDR2 is SVGAGI. V lost 2 bases to trimming and J lost 6 bases, with 11 bases between them. This chain's CDR3 is CASSYGSTSQPQHF. The CDR3 bases are TGTGCCAGCAGTTACGGGAGTACAAGTCAGCCCCAGCATTTT.

This sequence joins TRBV6-6 and TRBJ1-1; 7 bases are a match to TRBD1. The CDR3 loop spans 14 amino acids. V lost 5 bases to trimming and J lost 6 bases; unmatched junction nucleotides: 9. Germline CDR1 and CDR2: MNHNY and SVGAGI (reference sequence). The DNA of the CDR3 is TGTGCCAGCAGTCCGGGACAGAGAATCGCTGAAGCTTTCTTT. Translating gives CASSPGQRIAEAFF.

This chain uses TRBV5-1 with TRBJ1-1; TRBD1 matches at 8 bases. With 4 bases clipped from V and 4 bases from J, the junction kept 9 bases outside the gene matches. CDR1 is SGHRS, CDR2 YFSETQ, per germline. This CDR3 comprises 15 residues. The CDR3 bases are TGCGCCAGCAGCCCATTAACAGGGGGAGGCACTGAAGCTTTCTTT. The encoded protein is CASSPLTGGGTEAFF.